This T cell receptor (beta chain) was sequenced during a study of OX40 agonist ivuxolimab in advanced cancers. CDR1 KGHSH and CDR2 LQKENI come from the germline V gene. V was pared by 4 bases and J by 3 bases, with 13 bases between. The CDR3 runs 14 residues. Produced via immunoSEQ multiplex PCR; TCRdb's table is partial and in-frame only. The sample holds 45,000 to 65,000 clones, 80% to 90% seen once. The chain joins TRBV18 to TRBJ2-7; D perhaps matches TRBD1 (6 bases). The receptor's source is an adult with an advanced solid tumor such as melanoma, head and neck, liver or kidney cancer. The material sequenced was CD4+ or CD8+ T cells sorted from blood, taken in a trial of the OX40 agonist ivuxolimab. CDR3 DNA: TGTGCCAGCTCACGGGTACAGGGTATCTACGAGCAGTACTTC. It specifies CASSRVQGIYEQYF.